The entry that follows covers one T cell receptor (beta chain) sequence. Its antigen is as yet unknown. Profiling relied on immunoSEQ multiplex PCR, and the TCRdb table lists in-frame clones only, not all of them. The data hold more than 100,000 clones, with 75% to 95% observed a single time. Germline loops: CDR1 SGHDT, CDR2 YYEEEE. The CDR3 runs 14 residues. V dropped 2 bases and J dropped 6 bases, with 12 bases sitting between them. The data originate from a study of T cell responses to AZD1222 COVID-19 vaccine. Whole-study findings and limits: Donors skewed white British and female; clonal diversity was possibly underestimated.

V is TRBV5-6 and J is TRBJ2-4; weak D call: TRBD1 (7 bases). The TCR was taken from an adult who received the AZD1222 COVID-19 vaccine. Here the sequenced sample was peripheral blood, taken 28 days after the second AZD1222 dose. Written as DNA, the CDR3 is TGTGCCAGCAGCTTAGGCCAGGGGGGAAACATTCAGTACTTC. It specifies CASSLGQGGNIQYF.